This TCR beta chain was recorded in a study of blood T cell repertoires in COVID-19. Across the study: PBMCs, B-cell-depleted T cells, or T cells provided the cDNA or gDNA that made up the material.

This clone was observed a handful of times. The CDR3 totals 15 residues. The V and J ends lost 5 bases and 3 bases respectively, with 14 bases between them. The germline gives CDR1 SGHTA, CDR2 FQGNSA. Original processing notes: Estimation of nucleated cell counts relied on the amplification of reference gene primers. Clones were sequenced by immunoSEQ multiplex PCR, and TCRdb holds only the in-frame ones, with some missing. V and J calls and clone size are given by that table; D and trimming were obtained from the DNA. The data hold 86,000 or so clones, with roughly four fifths observed a single time.

This clonotype was sampled from a woman of 80 years or more with acute or convalescent COVID-19. The specimen sequenced was peripheral blood. The rearrangement uses TRBV7-2 and TRBJ1-3; tentative D call: TRBD1 (6 bases). In DNA form, the CDR3 reads TGTGCCAGCAGCCCCCAACAGGGAGATGGAAACACCATATATTTT. Protein product: CASSPQQGDGNTIYF.